The following is a T cell receptor (beta chain) sequence with its context. Measured with immunoSEQ multiplex PCR; TCRdb has only the in-frame clones, and not every one. Of around 71,000 clones in the sample, 85% were seen once. The entry originates in a study of blood T cell repertoires in COVID-19. The CDR3 extends over 16 amino acids. V lost 4 bases, J lost 3 bases, and 4 bases stayed unmatched. The germline CDR1 and CDR2 sequences are MNHEY and SMNVEV (reference sequence). The chain uses TRBV27 and TRBJ2-1; the match to TRBD1 covers 12 bases. The sequenced material came from peripheral blood. This TCR was sampled from a man at least 80 years old with acute or convalescent COVID-19. This chain's CDR3 is CASSSGTGGYYNEQFF. The CDR3 coding sequence is TGTGCCAGCAGTTCCGGGACAGGGGGCTACTACAATGAGCAGTTCTTC.